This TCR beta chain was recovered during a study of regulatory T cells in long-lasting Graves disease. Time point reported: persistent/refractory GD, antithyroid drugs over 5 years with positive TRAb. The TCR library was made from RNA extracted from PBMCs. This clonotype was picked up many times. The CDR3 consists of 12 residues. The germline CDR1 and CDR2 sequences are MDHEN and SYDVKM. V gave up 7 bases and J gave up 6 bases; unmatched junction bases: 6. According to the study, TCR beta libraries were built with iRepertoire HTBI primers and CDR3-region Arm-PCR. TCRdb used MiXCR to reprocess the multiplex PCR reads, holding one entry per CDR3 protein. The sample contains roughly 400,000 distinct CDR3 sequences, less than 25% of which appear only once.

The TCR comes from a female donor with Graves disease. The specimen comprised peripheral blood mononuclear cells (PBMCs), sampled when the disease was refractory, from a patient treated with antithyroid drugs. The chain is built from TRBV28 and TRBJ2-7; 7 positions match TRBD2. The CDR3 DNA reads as TGTGCCAGCATGTTTTGGGAGGGCGAGCAGTACTTC. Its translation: CASMFWEGEQYF.